The text below deals with one T cell receptor (beta chain). This sample was included in a study of blood T cells in healthy people across ages. Primed by a sample-barcoded 5' primer and a J-beta primer mix, a second PCR proceeded for 7 to 11 cycles. Any given sample supplied a minimum of 3 million CDR3-containing paired-end reads. TCRdb reprocessed the 5' RACE reads with MiXCR, giving one entry per CDR3 protein. The repertoire holds 1.5 million or so distinct CDR3 sequences, with roughly 45% as singletons. The germline gives CDR1 MNHEY, CDR2 SVGEGT. CDR3 size: 15 residues. Sequences were obtained from blood. The chain couples TRBV6-2 or TRBV6-3 to TRBJ2-1, with 12 bases lining up with TRBD2. The DNA end favors TRBJ2-7, so the J call may be wrong. The sequence was obtained from a woman younger than 35 in good health. The CDR3 spells CASSYLAGGHNEQYF. CDR3 coding DNA: TGTGCCAGCAGTTACCTAGCGGGAGGGCACAATGAGCAGTACTTC.